The 19 T cell receptor beta chains below all came from one sample that was sequenced in a study of technical replicates of blood from several donors. Profiling relied on immunoSEQ multiplex PCR, and the TCRdb table lists in-frame clones only, not all of them. The profile shows about 100,000 clones, roughly 94% of them singletons. Sequenced material: T cells isolated from PBMCs. Receptor source: a human donor in good health.

CDR3 sequence: CASSSRLAGVVGEQYF. CDR3 nucleotides: TGTGCCAGCAGCTCAAGACTAGCGGGAGTCGTAGGCGAGCAGTACTTC. V gene TRBV7-8 combines with J gene TRBJ2-7, with 12 nucleotides matching TRBD2. J was trimmed by 6 bases and V by 4 bases; bases with no gene match: 10. Germline values: CDR1 SGHVS, CDR2 FQNEAQ. The CDR3 consists of 16 residues.

The chain couples TRBV19 to TRBJ1-4; 8 bases are shared with TRBD1. Trimming cost V 4 bases and J 7 bases; bases outside gene matches: 5. CDR1 and CDR2 (germline): LNHDA, SQIVND (reference sequence). CDR3 length equals 14 residues. The CDR3 DNA reads as TGTGCCAGTAGTACCCAGGGGGCGGGTGAAAAACTGTTTTTT. Translating gives CASSTQGAGEKLFF.

The chain carries TRBV2 and TRBJ1-5; D may be TRBD1 (6 bases). CDR1 and CDR2 from the germline V gene are SNHLY and FYNNEI. V lost 6 bases, J lost 4 bases, and 13 bases lay in between. The CDR3 loop spans 14 amino acids. The CDR3 coding sequence is TGTGCCAGCAGGTCCGGGACACCGAATCAGCCCCAGCATTTT. It encodes CASRSGTPNQPQHF.

As DNA, the CDR3 is TGTGCCAGCGTTGGGGGAGGTACTGAAGCTTTCTTT. The encoded protein is CASVGGGTEAFF. This chain uses TRBV7-9 with TRBJ1-1, with D perhaps matching TRBD1 (5 bases). The germline V gene encodes CDR1 SEHNR and CDR2 FQNEAQ (reference sequence). CDR3 length: 12 amino acids. Trimming pared 8 bases from V and 5 bases from J, leaving 12 bases between.

The rearrangement uses TRBV6-1 and TRBJ2-3; D remains ambiguous. The CDR3 totals 16 residues. Trimming shortened V by 2 bases and J by 0 bases, and 12 bases separated the two germline ends. The V gene's germline CDR1 is MNHNS and CDR2 SASEGT. The DNA for the CDR3 is TGTGCCAGCAGTGAACCCCCGGTGGTGAGCACAGATACGCAGTATTTT. As protein: CASSEPPVVSTDTQYF.

V and J are TRBV13 and TRBJ2-5, with TRBD2 as a possible D gene (6 bases). Germline values: CDR1 PRHDT, CDR2 FYEKMQ (reference sequence). Trimming took off 4 bases at V and 5 bases at J, with 11 bases between the two ends. The CDR3 extends over 13 amino acids. CDR3 DNA: TGTGCCAGCAGCTGGGACCGGGAGGAGACCCAGTACTTC. Its protein is CASSWDREETQYF.

The chain recombines TRBV11-2 with TRBJ1-2; D is perhaps TRBD1 (6 bases). CDR3 length equals 14 residues. The germline gives CDR1 SGHAT, CDR2 FQNNGV. Trimming took 3 bases from V and 7 from J, leaving 15 bases between them. DNA of the CDR3: TGTGCCAGCAGCTTTGCGGGGGGCGACTCTGGCTACACCTTC. Amino acids: CASSFAGGDSGYTF.

The V call is TRBV14, the J call TRBJ2-7; D gene unclear. The V end was cut by 1 base, the J end by 0 bases, with 13 bases between. Per germline, CDR1 SGHDN and CDR2 FVKESK. This CDR3 has 16 amino acids. The CDR3 loop reads CASSQGNHPISYEQYF. The CDR3 DNA follows: TGTGCCAGCAGCCAAGGCAACCACCCTATCTCCTACGAGCAGTACTTC. Full variable domain (remainder filled in from reference TRBV14 and TRBJ2-7): EAGVTQFPSHSVIEKGQTVTLRCDPISGHDNLYWYRRVMGKEIKFLLHFVKESKQDESGMPNNRFLAERTGGTYSTLKVQPAELEDSGVYFCASSQGNHPISYEQYFGPGTRLTVT.

V is TRBV30 and J is TRBJ2-1; 8 bases align to TRBD2. V gave up 5 bases and J gave up 5 bases; unmatched junction bases: 8. This CDR3 comprises 14 residues. In germline, CDR1 is GTSNPN, CDR2 SVGIG (reference sequence). This CDR3 is CAWGGGLVNNEQFF. The CDR3 region has the DNA TGTGCCTGGGGCGGGGGACTAGTAAACAATGAGCAGTTCTTC.

The chain carries TRBV28 and TRBJ1-2, with D unresolved. Trimming shortened V by 2 bases and J by 4 bases, and 11 bases separated the two germline ends. The germline CDR1 and CDR2 sequences are MDHEN and SYDVKM. This CDR3 contains 14 residues. CDR3 residues: CASSLPDWSYGYTF. The CDR3 region has the DNA TGTGCCAGCAGTTTACCGGACTGGTCCTATGGCTACACCTTC.

The rearrangement links TRBV15 to TRBJ1-2, with 8 bases fitting TRBD1. This CDR3 has 15 amino acids. The V gene's germline CDR1 is LNHNV and CDR2 YYDKDF (reference sequence). V lost 0 bases to trimming and J lost 4 bases; unmatched junction nucleotides: 4. CDR3 sequence (DNA): TGTGCCACCAGCAGAGATCTAGGGACAGGCTATGGCTACACCTTC. Protein: CATSRDLGTGYGYTF.

This chain uses TRBV5-6 with TRBJ2-1; 7 bases map to TRBD1. The CDR3 contains 16 residues. V lost 4 bases and J lost 4; bases outside the gene matches: 11. Germline values: CDR1 SGHDT, CDR2 YYEEEE. This CDR3 is CASSIQGKGFYNEQFF. The CDR3 nucleotides are TGTGCCAGCAGCATACAGGGGAAAGGTTTTTACAATGAGCAGTTCTTC.

The rearrangement uses TRBV6-1 and TRBJ2-1; possibly TRBD2 for D (5 bases). This CDR3 comprises 15 residues. The V gene's germline CDR1 is MNHNS and CDR2 SASEGT. The V end lost 0 bases, the J end lost 3 bases, and 9 bases lay between the germline ends. The CDR3 DNA sequence: TGTGCCAGCAGTGAAGCGCCGGACTTCTACAATGAGCAGTTCTTC. It encodes CASSEAPDFYNEQFF.

V usage is TRBV4-3 and J usage is TRBJ2-3, with unresolved D. This CDR3 comprises 17 residues. Germline V lookup: CDR1 LGHNA, CDR2 YSLEER. V lost 0 bases and J 4 bases, leaving 17 bases between the germline ends. The CDR3 bases are TGCGCCAGCAGCCAAGAAGCCCTACCGCTCCGGGCAGATACGCAGTATTTT. Its translation is CASSQEALPLRADTQYF.

This sequence joins TRBV7-8 and TRBJ2-2, with D possibly being TRBD1 (6 bases). CDR3 length: 13 amino acids. The germline gives CDR1 SGHVS, CDR2 FQNEAQ. The V end was cut by 6 bases, the J end by 5 bases, with 10 bases between. The CDR3 region has the DNA TGTGCCAGCAGGGGACATTTGACCGGGGAGCTGTTTTTT. Protein sequence: CASRGHLTGELFF. The variable domain in full, with the rest retrieved from reference TRBV7-8 and TRBJ2-2, is GAGVSQSPRYKVAKRGQDVALRCDPISGHVSLFWYQQALGQGPEFLTYFQNEAQLDKSGLPSDRFFAERPEGSVSTLKIQRTQQEDSAVYLCASRGHLTGELFFGEGSRLTVL.

V usage is TRBV19 and J usage is TRBJ2-3; TRBD1 might be the D (6 bases). Per germline, CDR1 LNHDA and CDR2 SQIVND (reference sequence). This CDR3 contains 13 residues. V was cut by 5 bases and J by 6 bases, with 12 bases left in between. For the CDR3, the DNA is TGTGCCAGTAGTTTTACAGGGTTTGATACGCAGTATTTT. It encodes CASSFTGFDTQYF.

This clone was counted once. The chain employs TRBV27 and TRBJ2-7; tentative D call: TRBD2 (5 bases). This CDR3 region has 14 residues. Trimming removed 3 bases from V and 0 bases from J, with 9 bases in between. Germline V lookup: CDR1 MNHEY, CDR2 SMNVEV (reference sequence). CDR3: CASSFAAVSYEQYF. CDR3 DNA sequence: TGTGCCAGCAGTTTTGCAGCGGTCTCCTACGAGCAGTACTTC.

This clone was observed once. The chain carries TRBV7-9 and TRBJ2-2, with TRBD2 matching over 9 bases. The CDR3 length is 16 residues. From germline, CDR1 is SEHNR and CDR2 FQNEAQ (reference sequence). The junction had 8 bases not matched to a gene; V was cut back by 5 bases and J by 4 bases. The chain's CDR3 is CASSPIAGEITGELFF. The CDR3 region has the DNA TGTGCCAGCAGCCCAATAGCGGGAGAGATCACCGGGGAGCTGTTTTTT.

The V call is TRBV6-5, the J call TRBJ1-1; D not certain. The CDR3 runs to 13 residues. The germline gives CDR1 MNHEY, CDR2 SVGAGI. Trimming removed 0 bases from V and 11 bases from J, with 13 bases in between. The CDR3 reads CASSYSLFREAFF. The CDR3 bases are TGTGCCAGCAGTTACTCGCTGTTTCGGGAGGCTTTCTTT.